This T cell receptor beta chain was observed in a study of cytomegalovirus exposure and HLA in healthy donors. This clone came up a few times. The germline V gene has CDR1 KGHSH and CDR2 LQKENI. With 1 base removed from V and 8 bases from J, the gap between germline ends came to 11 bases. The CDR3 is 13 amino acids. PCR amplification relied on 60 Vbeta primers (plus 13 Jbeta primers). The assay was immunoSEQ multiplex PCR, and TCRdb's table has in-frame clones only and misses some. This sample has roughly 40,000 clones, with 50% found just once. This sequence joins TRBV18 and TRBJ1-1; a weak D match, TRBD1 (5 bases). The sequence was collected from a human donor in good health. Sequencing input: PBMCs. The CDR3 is CASSPLPGSEAFF. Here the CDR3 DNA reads TGTGCCAGCTCACCACTTCCAGGGTCCGAAGCTTTCTTT.